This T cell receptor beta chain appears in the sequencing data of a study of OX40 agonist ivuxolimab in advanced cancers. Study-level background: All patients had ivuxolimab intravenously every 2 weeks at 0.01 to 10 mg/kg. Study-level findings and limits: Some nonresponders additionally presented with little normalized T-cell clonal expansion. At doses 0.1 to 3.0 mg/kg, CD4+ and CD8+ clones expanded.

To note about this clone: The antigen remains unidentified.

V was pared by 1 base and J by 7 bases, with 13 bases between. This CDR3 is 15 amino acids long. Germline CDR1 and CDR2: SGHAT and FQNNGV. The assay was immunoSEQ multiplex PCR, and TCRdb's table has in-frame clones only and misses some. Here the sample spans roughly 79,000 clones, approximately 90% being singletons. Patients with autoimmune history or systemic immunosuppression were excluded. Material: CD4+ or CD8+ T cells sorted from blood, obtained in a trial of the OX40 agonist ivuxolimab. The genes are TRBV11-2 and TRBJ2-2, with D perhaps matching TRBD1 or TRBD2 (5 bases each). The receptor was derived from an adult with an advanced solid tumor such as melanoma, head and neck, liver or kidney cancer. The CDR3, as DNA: TGTGCCAGCAGCTTAGTCCCCCCGGGGCACGGGGAGCTGTTTTTT. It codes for CASSLVPPGHGELFF.